This TCR beta chain emerged from a study of blood T cells in healthy people across ages. Together with a sample-barcoded 5' primer, a J-beta primer mix was included in a second PCR lasting roughly 6 to 12 cycles. TCRdb processed the 5' RACE reads anew with MiXCR; each CDR3 protein has one entry. The sample lists about 670,000 distinct CDR3 sequences, under 65% occurring once. V was cut by 3 bases and J by 4 bases, with 12 bases left in between. This CDR3 spans 14 amino acids. J is TRBJ1-1 and V is TRBV12-3 or TRBV12-4; maybe TRBD1 (6 bases). Material for sequencing was blood. This TCR derives from a woman of 80 years or more in good health. The CDR3 reads CASSLNPGATEAFF. The CDR3 DNA follows: TGTGCCAGCAGTTTGAACCCAGGGGCCACTGAAGCTTTCTTT.